These 2 T cell receptor beta chains originate from one sample sequenced in a study of shared clonotypes between healthy human individuals. Only in-frame clones appear in the TCRdb table, and some are missing; sequencing was by immunoSEQ multiplex PCR. The repertoire has roughly 2.2 million clones, 85% to 95% of them found once; the top ten carry 0.35% to 0.5%. The sample was naive CD4+ T cells from PBMCs. The subset is: CD45RA+ positively selected. These receptors were collected from a man aged 18 to 35 in good health. Some clones in this sample may be carry-over from other donors' samples.

The chain couples TRBV18 to TRBJ2-3; 8 positions match TRBD1. The V and J ends lost 3 bases and 1 base, in that order; junction bases with no gene match: 3. The CDR3 is made up of 15 amino acids. Germline V lookup: CDR1 KGHSH, CDR2 LQKENI. The CDR3 spells CASSPRGLGTDTQYF. CDR3 bases: TGTGCCAGCTCACCCAGGGGGCTCGGCACAGATACGCAGTATTTT.

The genes are TRBV19 and TRBJ1-1; no firm D call. This CDR3 is built from 16 residues. Trimming shortened V by 8 bases and J by 3 bases, and 22 bases separated the two germline ends. CDR1 and CDR2 from the germline V gene are LNHDA and SQIVND (reference sequence). The CDR3 reads CASYPEGRVGDTEAFF. CDR3 bases: TGTGCCAGTTATCCTGAGGGTCGAGTAGGAGACACTGAAGCTTTCTTT.